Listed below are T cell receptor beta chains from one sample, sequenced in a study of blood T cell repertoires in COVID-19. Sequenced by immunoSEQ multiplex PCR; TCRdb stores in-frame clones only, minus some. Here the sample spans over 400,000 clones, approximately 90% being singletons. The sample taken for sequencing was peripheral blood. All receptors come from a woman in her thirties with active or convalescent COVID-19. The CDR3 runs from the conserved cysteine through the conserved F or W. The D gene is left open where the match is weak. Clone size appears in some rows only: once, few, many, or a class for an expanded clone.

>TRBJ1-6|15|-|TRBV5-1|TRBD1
CASSLVEGASSPLHF
TGCGCCAGCAGCTTGGTAGAGGGGGCGAGTTCACCCCTCCACTTT
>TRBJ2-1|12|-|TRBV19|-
CASTTRRDEQFF
TGTGCCAGTACGACCCGACGGGATGAGCAGTTCTTC
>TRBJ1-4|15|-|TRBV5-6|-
CASSSSGGVHEKLFF
TGTGCCAGCAGCTCCAGTGGGGGGGTGCATGAAAAACTGTTTTTT
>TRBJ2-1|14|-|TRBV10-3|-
CAISESGGRDEQFF
TGTGCCATCAGTGAGTCGGGGGGGCGGGATGAGCAGTTCTTC
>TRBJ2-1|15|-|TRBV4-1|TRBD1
CASHSDRSSYNEQFF
TGCGCCAGCCACTCGGACAGGAGCTCCTACAATGAGCAGTTCTTC
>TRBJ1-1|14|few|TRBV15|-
CATSRDPSVTEAFF
TGTGCCACCAGCAGAGACCCATCAGTCACTGAAGCTTTCTTT
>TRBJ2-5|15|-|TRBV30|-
CAWSAGVQGQETQYF
TGTGCCTGGAGCGCAGGCGTGCAGGGACAAGAGACCCAGTACTTC
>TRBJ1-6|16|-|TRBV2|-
CASSEPGTGSIAPLHF
TGTGCCAGCAGTGAACCTGGAACAGGGTCCATCGCACCCCTCCACTTT
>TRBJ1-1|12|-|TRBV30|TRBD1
CAWGQGGTEAFF
TGTGCCTGGGGACAGGGTGGGACTGAAGCTTTCTTT
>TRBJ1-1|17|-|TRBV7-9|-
CASSLSWGRSVNTEAFF
TGTGCCAGCAGCTTAAGTTGGGGGCGTTCGGTGAACACTGAAGCTTTCTTT
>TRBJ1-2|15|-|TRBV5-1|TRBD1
CASSEGTGDHYGYTF
TGCGCCAGCAGCGAGGGAACAGGGGATCACTATGGCTACACCTTC
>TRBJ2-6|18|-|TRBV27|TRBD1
CASSFVDRGRDGANVLTF
TGTGCCAGCAGTTTTGTGGACAGGGGGCGCGATGGGGCCAACGTCCTGACTTTC
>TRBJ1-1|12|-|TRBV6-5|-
CASTYWESEAFF
TGTGCCAGCACTTACTGGGAGTCTGAAGCTTTCTTT
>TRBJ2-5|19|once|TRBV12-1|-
CAAPGWLAGFYCYQETQYF
TGTGCCGCGCCTGGTTGGCTAGCGGGATTCTACTGTTACCAAGAGACCCAGTACTTC
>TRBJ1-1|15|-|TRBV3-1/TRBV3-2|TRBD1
CASSSHGTGVTEAFF
TGTGCCAGCAGCTCCCACGGGACAGGGGTTACTGAAGCTTTCTTT
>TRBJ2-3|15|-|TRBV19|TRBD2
CASTTGLAGSDTQYF
TGTGCCAGTACCACGGGACTAGCGGGATCAGATACGCAGTATTTT
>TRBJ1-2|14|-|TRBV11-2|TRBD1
CASSPDRGPGGYTF
TGTGCCAGCAGCCCGGACAGGGGCCCTGGCGGCTACACCTTC
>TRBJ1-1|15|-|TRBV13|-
CASSFSVQGSTEAFF
TGTGCCAGCAGCTTTAGTGTCCAGGGGAGCACTGAAGCTTTCTTT
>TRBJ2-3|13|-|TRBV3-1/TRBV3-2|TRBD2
CASSLTSADTQYF
TGTGCCAGCAGCCTAACTAGCGCAGATACGCAGTATTTT
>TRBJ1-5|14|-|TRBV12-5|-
CASGTSNGVLPQHF
TGTGCTAGTGGGACGTCCAACGGGGTCCTACCCCAGCATTTT
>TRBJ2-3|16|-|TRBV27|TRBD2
CASRIEIAGGADTQYF
TGTGCCAGCAGGATCGAAATAGCGGGAGGGGCAGATACGCAGTATTTT
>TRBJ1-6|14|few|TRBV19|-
CASSTTGRNSPLHF
TGTGCCAGTAGTACCACAGGGCGTAATTCACCCCTCCACTTT
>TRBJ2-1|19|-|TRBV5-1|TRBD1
CASSLGVGTGPSSYNEQFF
TGCGCCAGCAGCTTGGGGGTGGGGACAGGCCCTTCCTCCTACAATGAGCAGTTCTTC
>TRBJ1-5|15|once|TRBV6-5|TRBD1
CASRRQGGSNQPQHF
TGTGCCAGCAGAAGACAGGGTGGCAGCAATCAGCCCCAGCATTTT
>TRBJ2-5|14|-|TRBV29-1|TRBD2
CSVQIAGEEETQYF
TGCAGCGTACAGATAGCGGGAGAAGAAGAGACCCAGTACTTC
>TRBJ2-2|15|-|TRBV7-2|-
CASSLGQTNTGELFF
TGTGCCAGCAGCTTAGGACAGACGAACACCGGGGAGCTGTTTTTT
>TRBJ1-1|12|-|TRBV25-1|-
CASSAQSGEAFF
TGTGCCAGCAGTGCCCAATCGGGTGAAGCTTTCTTT
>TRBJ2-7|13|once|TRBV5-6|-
CASSLGAGLEQYF
TGTGCCAGCAGCTTGGGGGCAGGGCTCGAGCAGTACTTC
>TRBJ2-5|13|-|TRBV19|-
CASSISGLETQYF
TGTGCCAGTAGTATATCAGGGTTGGAGACCCAGTACTTC
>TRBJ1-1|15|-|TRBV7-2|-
CASSFVFRGPTEAFF
TGTGCCAGCAGCTTTGTCTTCAGGGGCCCCACTGAAGCTTTCTTT
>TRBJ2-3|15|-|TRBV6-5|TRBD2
CASSYSSGGSDTQYF
TGTGCCAGCAGTTATTCTAGCGGGGGGTCCGATACGCAGTATTTT
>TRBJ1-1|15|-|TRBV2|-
CASSGRGGINTEAFF
TGTGCCAGCAGTGGTAGAGGAGGGATTAACACTGAAGCTTTCTTT
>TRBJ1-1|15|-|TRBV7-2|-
CASSLESQGSTEAFF
TGTGCCAGCAGCTTAGAGTCGCAGGGGAGCACTGAAGCTTTCTTT
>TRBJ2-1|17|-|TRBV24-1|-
CATSDLEELSSYNEQFF
TGTGCCACCAGTGATTTGGAAGAGTTGAGCTCCTACAATGAGCAGTTCTTC
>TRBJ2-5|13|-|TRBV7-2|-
CASSFPGGETQYF
TGTGCCAGCAGCTTTCCCGGGGGTGAGACCCAGTACTTC
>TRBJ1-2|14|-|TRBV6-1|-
CASSEGTEDYGYTF
TGTGCCAGCAGTGAAGGGACAGAGGATTATGGCTACACCTTC
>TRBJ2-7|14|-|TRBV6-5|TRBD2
CASSWTSYSYEQYF
TGTGCCAGCAGCTGGACTAGTTATTCCTACGAGCAGTACTTC
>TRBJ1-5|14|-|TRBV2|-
CASSVESSHQPQHF
TGTGCCAGCAGTGTAGAGAGTTCCCATCAGCCCCAGCATTTT
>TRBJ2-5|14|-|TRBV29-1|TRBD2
CSVSASGGAETQYF
TGCAGCGTTTCCGCTAGCGGGGGGGCAGAGACCCAGTACTTC
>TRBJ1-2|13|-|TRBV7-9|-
CASSPGQHYGYTF
TGTGCCAGCAGCCCAGGGCAACACTATGGCTACACCTTC
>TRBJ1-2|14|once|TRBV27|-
CASSSGQANYGYTF
TGTGCCAGCAGTTCGGGACAAGCTAACTATGGCTACACCTTC
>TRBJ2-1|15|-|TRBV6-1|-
CASSEASRLYNEQFF
TGTGCCAGCAGTGAAGCTAGCAGACTCTACAATGAGCAGTTCTTC
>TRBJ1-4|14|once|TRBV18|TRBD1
CASSADREWEKLFF
TGTGCCAGCTCAGCGGACAGGGAATGGGAAAAACTGTTTTTT
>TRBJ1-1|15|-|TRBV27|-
CASSLSGAANTEAFF
TGTGCCAGCAGTTTATCAGGGGCCGCTAACACTGAAGCTTTCTTT
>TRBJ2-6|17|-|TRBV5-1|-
CASSLAEGALGANVLTF
TGCGCCAGCAGCTTGGCGGAGGGGGCGCTTGGGGCCAACGTCCTGACTTTC
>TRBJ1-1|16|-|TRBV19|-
CASSIGRLLQNTEAFF
TGTGCCAGTAGTATAGGGCGACTTCTCCAGAACACTGAAGCTTTCTTT
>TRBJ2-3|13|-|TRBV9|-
CASSVSVTDTQYF
TGTGCCAGCAGCGTATCGGTGACAGATACGCAGTATTTT
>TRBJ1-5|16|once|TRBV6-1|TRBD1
CASRETGGLSNQPQHF
TGTGCCAGCAGGGAAACAGGGGGCTTGAGCAATCAGCCCCAGCATTTT
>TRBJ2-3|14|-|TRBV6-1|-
CASSERWEPDTQYF
TGTGCCAGCAGTGAGAGGTGGGAGCCAGATACGCAGTATTTT
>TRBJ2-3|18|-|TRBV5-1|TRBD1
CASSQIPGQGPSTDTQYF
TGCGCCAGCAGCCAAATCCCGGGACAGGGCCCTAGCACAGATACGCAGTATTTT
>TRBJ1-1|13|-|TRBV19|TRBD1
CASSIGPGGEAFF
TGTGCCAGTAGTATAGGGCCAGGGGGCGAAGCTTTCTTT